This T cell receptor beta chain is from a study of shared clonotypes between healthy human individuals (dated by TCRdb to 2019 to 2021). For context, the study as a whole: A couple of women and a few men aged 18 to 49 years were included in the cohort. Different laboratories and diverse techniques were used to prepare libraries and sequence TCR repertoires, to increase sequencing depth and limit assay-specific biases. For each donor, CD4 naive and CD4 memory were each given three plates, CD8 naive was given two plates, and CD8 memory was given one plate. To estimate repertoire size and how much clonotypes are shared between individuals, the study performed deep sequencing of blood TCR repertoires from 4 to 6 healthy adults. Between about 0.85 and 10 billion PBMCs per donor were obtained by leukapheresis. Results and caveats for the whole study, not just this receptor: Sampling was restricted to blood, and TCR repertoires in tissue are likely to differ from TCR repertoires in blood. The small number of donors limited the genetic and exposure-history diversity represented. Pairwise subsampling indicated that sequencing depth was expected to affect the degree of clonotype sharing among donors. Rarefaction of sorted-subset datasets indicated incomplete sequencing despite the large sequencing depth. Larger estimated clonotype richness was generally found for naive subsets than for memory subsets. Clonotypes shared by all four sorted-subset donors showed higher generation probabilities than non-shared clonotypes. Approximately 5% of naive CD4, 3.5% of naive CD8, approximately 2.2% of memory CD4, and about 0.4% of memory CD8 clonotypes were shared across several donors.

V lost 2 bases and J lost 6 bases; the stretch between them is 5 bases long. Taken from the germline V gene, the CDR1 and CDR2 loops are SGHVS and FQNEAQ. The CDR3 numbers 13 residues from cysteine through phenylalanine. Only the CDR3 part of the read is kept: 39 bases, read in frame from the first base. The donors were healthy, HIV-negative adults who had no recently reported acute infections or vaccinations. Every donor was a Caucasian adult living in Nashville, Tennessee, USA. Magnetic negative selection was used to enrich CD4+ T cells, after which naive cells were positively selected on CD45RA and the negative fraction became the memory subset. Blood was collected by leukapheresis, and PBMCs were isolated by Ficoll-Histopaque density gradient centrifugation and then cryopreserved in liquid nitrogen vapor phase. Analytical flow cytometry was used to check the purity and quantity of each magnetically sorted T cell population. From each sorted fraction, genomic DNA was isolated and quantified by UV absorbance on a Nanodrop 2000c.

Of note for this clone: This clone's antigen is unknown. Per-nucleotide qualities are absent, and no much larger clonotype sits a single base away.

TCR CDR3 regions were amplified from genomic DNA by multiplex PCR using the deep immunoSEQ assay. Genomic DNA extracted from each cell subset was distributed evenly over all wells of several immunoSEQ 96-well plates, and each plate served as one replicate. For sorted subsets, about 200 ng genomic DNA, equal to tens of thousands of T cell genomes, was loaded into each replicate PCR. Purified libraries were measured with a Qubit 3.0 fluorometer, size-checked on a Bioanalyzer 2100, and measured again with the KAPA Library Quantification kit. Each immunoSEQ 96-well plate was sequenced on its own single-read 150-cycle Illumina NextSeq 550 flow cell. On the authors' methods: The immunoSEQ output contained only junctional sequences without quality scores, so filtering could not match that applied to full-length reads. To assign V/J genes and CDR3, sequences were annotated using PyIR, a Python wrapper for IgBLAST v1.9, with IMGT germline references. Reads with weak V/J assignments (E-value above 1e-6), missing CDR3, stop codons, out-of-frame junctions, or ambiguous translated residues were removed. V3J clonotypes were defined as sequences sharing the same inferred V gene, J gene, and CDR3 amino acid sequence. Percentage overlap between repertoires was calculated by dividing the number of shared unique clonotypes by the size of the smaller repertoire. Repertoire richness was assessed with RTK rarefaction, the Chao1 estimator, and Recon v2.1 estimates of unobserved clonotypes. OLGA was used to compute generation probabilities for all TCRbeta clonotypes that the gDNA method yielded from a handful of donors. As stored in TCRdb, this immuneACCESS dataset retains in-frame rearrangements with V and J assigned. A fraction of the clones does not appear; measured against another copy, unresolved V genes explain less than half of the discrepancy, and the remainder lacks a known reason. V, J and clone size derive from that table, while D and trimming were established from the DNA sequence. Present in this sample are 2 million or so clones, roughly 94% of which were seen just once. The leading ten clones occupy 0.1% to 0.15% of the sample.

Sequencing input: naive CD4+ T cells sorted from blood. Read against the paper, the sample's cell subset or site label means: CD45RA+ positively selected. This TCR was sampled from a man between 18 and 35 years old in good health. The chain employs TRBV7-8 and TRBJ1-6; the D gene identity is not certain. The DNA is TGTGCCAGCAGCTTAAACCTTAATTCACCCCTCCACTTT. This is translated as CASSLNLNSPLHF.